The source of this T cell receptor beta chain is a study of blood T cells in healthy people across ages. Study-wide points: Diversity estimates from one million T cells were considered underestimates.

V dropped 5 bases and J dropped 2; count of bases not matched to a gene: 6. CDR3 size: 14 residues. CDR1 and CDR2 (germline): SGHTA, FQGNSA. Alongside a J-beta primer mix, a sample-barcoded 5' primer served in a second PCR lasting 7 to 11 cycles. TCRdb reprocessed the 5' RACE reads with MiXCR, giving one entry per CDR3 protein. The sample holds about 1.8 million distinct CDR3 sequences, around half seen once. As concerns this clonotype: The target antigen is unknown.

J is TRBJ2-7 and V is TRBV7-2, with 7 bases fitting TRBD1. Sequenced material: blood. The receptor was isolated from a woman aged 40 to 49 in good health. The CDR3 bases are TGTGCCAGCAGCACCAGACAGGGTCCCTACGAGCAGTACTTC. Translating it yields CASSTRQGPYEQYF. Full variable domain (missing parts from reference TRBV7-2 and TRBJ2-7): GAGVSQSPSNKVTEKGKDVELRCDPISGHTALYWYRQSLGQGLEFLIYFQGNSAPDKSGLPSDRFSAERTGGSVSTLTIQRTQQEDSAVYLCASSTRQGPYEQYFGPGTRLTVT.